This entry features one T cell receptor beta chain sequence. The clone's antigen remains unknown. Base quality data are lacking; no much larger clone is found one base away. These data are taken from a study of cytomegalovirus exposure and HLA in healthy donors (TCRdb year 2017). A note on the overall study: In an earlier analysis of about 560 of the donors, around 290 Gb of sequence data and 90 million to 120 million unique TCR beta sequences from roughly 190 million T cells were reported. Of the roughly 400 genotyped donors, 81% fell in the genetic ancestry cluster associated with self-reported Caucasian donors. Donor age, sex, ethnicity and CMV serostatus were compiled alongside the repertoire data. Among a few hundred genotyped donors of the cohort, an average of about 240,000 unique TCR beta nucleotide sequences were sequenced per donor, roughly 18% of them non-productive. The study aimed to test whether signatures of past pathogen exposure could be identified by cataloging public T cell receptors. Along with the 666-subject first cohort, a separate validation cohort of approximately 110 different subjects was used. Genome-wide SNP genotypes for about 55% of the 666 donors were used in a later genetic analysis, which treated that subset as a discovery cohort. Rather than drawing on any new phenotypic data, the later analysis identified candidate immune exposures from TCR beta sequences and the way those sequences occurred across donors. An earlier analysis of around 640 of the donors used high-throughput TCR beta sequencing to judge whether each TCR beta V gene segment behaved as functional or pseudogenic. Typing coverage varied by locus: roughly 629-630 donors for A, B, C, DRB1 and DQB1; 500 to 550 for DQA1; nearly 610 for DPA1; roughly 450 for DPB1. HLA typing covered class I and class II loci at four-digit resolution. A later analysis re-analyzed previously published TCR beta repertoires from several hundred donors and added high-resolution HLA genotyping to study TCR occurrence patterns. Roughly 300 gigabases of sequencing data and approximately 80 million unique TCR sequences were included in an early release covering 550 to 800 HLA-typed donors. A few DR-DQ haplotypes were treated as single units for association and clustering because of strong linkage in the cohort. To predict cytomegalovirus infection status, the study combined high-throughput TCR immunosequencing, statistical association of individual TCRs with disease status, and machine learning. All discovery cohort repertoires had been generated using a single sequencing platform. Using immunosequencing, the study profiled T cell repertoires from 550 to 750 subjects and related those repertoires to cytomegalovirus serostatus.

Between the V and J ends, shortened by 1 base and 3 bases respectively, the junction contains 6 bases. The CDR3, cysteine through phenylalanine, is 13 amino acids long. The CDR3 DNA has 39 bases and is translated from base 1. Taken from the germline V gene, the CDR1 and CDR2 loops are MGHRA and YSYEKL. The cohort was made up of around 720 healthy bone marrow donors. At the time of sampling, all cohort members were nominally healthy, though unrecorded immune exposures were likely present. The donor was CMV seropositive and was included in the group of 300 or so seropositive cohort members. A peripheral blood sample was provided by each donor, and peripheral blood mononuclear cells were used for TCR beta sequencing. The Qiagen DNeasy Blood Extraction Kit was used to extract genomic DNA from the blood cell samples. The paper as a whole reports these results and caveats: Cytomegalovirus status was reported to be diagnosed by the classifier with high specificity and sensitivity in both the original and validation cohorts. Strong co-occurrence of HLA alleles, especially DR and DQ, made assigning TCR associations to individual alleles difficult. Linkage disequilibrium might explain the correlated functional status among segregating V segments, but an unknown experimental factor could not be excluded. In this cohort, only TCR beta chains were sequenced, and detectable features were limited by the absence of alpha or paired-chain data. Seventeen rarely observed V segments, including chromosome 9 orphons, were excluded from the earlier analysis of about 500 of the donors because counts were too low. A further reported finding was that TCR beta sequences accurately predicted the HLA-A and HLA-B alleles for most subjects in the first cohort. A group of highly shared sequence variants was considered likely to be a technical artifact of the sequencing pipeline. A later genetic analysis associated a missense DCLRE1C variant with V-gene and J-gene trimming of TCR beta chains, and an independent cohort replicated the association. HLA typing was unavailable for some donors at each locus, so association tests used only the typed subset. Some IMGT-functional V segments, including TRBV6-2 and TRBV6-3, could not be distinguished by the 87-base-pair reads and were therefore excluded. A later analysis associated about 17,000 TCR beta sequences with specific HLA alleles at a false discovery rate of 0.05. The only immune exposure information available for the cohort was CMV serostatus. In a later analysis, TCR association rates were found to vary across HLA loci, with the most associated TCRs seen for DRB1 alleles and the fewest for HLA-C alleles. Broadly in line with IMGT annotations, most TCR beta V segments showed up in productive rearrangements about 90% or about 30% of the time in an earlier analysis of approximately 640 of the donors. While some public TCRs were present in many individuals, most TCR sequences turned up only very rarely across donors. A few of the identified cytomegalovirus-associated TCR beta chains were confirmed in vitro to be specific for cytomegalovirus antigens. A later analysis found that HLA-associated TCR beta chains were more clonally expanded and had lower generation probabilities than equally common non-associated chains. A later analysis found that most CMV-associated TCR beta chains appeared HLA-restricted, with HLA associations seemingly driven largely by CMV exposure. The study listed 150 to 200 TCR beta chains as associated with cytomegalovirus. In a later analysis, several top co-occurrence clusters were reported to appear linked to parvovirus B19, influenza, CMV and Epstein-Barr virus. Sequencing depth was assumed to be roughly uniform across donors in the presence/absence analyses, though that assumption may not hold. According to a later genetic analysis, donors in an Asian-associated ancestry cluster had fewer N-insertions in productive TCRs than the approximately 630-donor mean. The authors suggested that the approach could potentially be generalized to other disease states and immunological phenotypes.

The library was prepared using the immunoSEQ multiplex PCR assay. The multiplex PCR relied on a mix of 60 forward primers for TCR Vbeta segments and 13 reverse primers for TCR Jbeta segments. The CDR3 region of rearranged TCR beta genes was amplified from genomic DNA by a multiplex PCR assay. The Illumina HiSeq System was used to sequence the amplified TCR beta libraries as 87-base-pair reads. Per the source publication's procedure: Across the 700 or so repertoires, a later analysis counted 60 million to 90 million unique TCR beta chains, roughly 11 million of which were shared by at least two donors. To remove PCR and sequencing errors, raw reads were error-corrected and collapsed into unique sequences using a nearest-neighbor algorithm that merged closely related sequences. To assign V, D and J gene segments, CDR3 sequences were aligned to IMGT reference sequences. Each retained sequence needed at least a six-nucleotide match to both a V gene segment and a J gene segment. A rearrangement was called productive if the CDR3 had no stop codons and remained in frame with V and J, and every other rearrangement was called non-productive. CDR3 was defined by IMGT convention, running from the second conserved V-encoded cysteine to the conserved J-encoded phenylalanine. The earlier analysis of 587 of the donors excluded sequences that lacked an unambiguous match to a single V gene segment. An earlier analysis of a few hundred of the donors called V segments functional above 56.7% productive rearrangements and segregating when the between-donor standard deviation exceeded 5%. A statistical classification framework was developed to diagnose cytomegalovirus status using the catalog of TCR beta chain sequences. In a later analysis, TCR nucleotide sequences were compared against IMGT/GENE-DB human TR gene sequences so that V and J genes could be assigned. Using the TCRdist pipeline, a later analysis assigned CDR3 sequences along with most-parsimonious VDJ recombination scenarios. In a later analysis, every TCR beta chain was defined by the combination of its CDR3 amino acid sequence and its V-gene family, and reads without a unique V-gene family were dropped. In a later analysis, around 650 highly shared, low-generation-probability nucleotide sequences were removed to address suspected cross-contamination and a sequencing artifact. For each public chain, a later analysis derived a clonal expansion index from normalized ranks of inferred template counts within each repertoire. In a later analysis, generation probabilities were computed using a VDJ recombination model fitted to out-of-frame rearrangements, and the results were checked against IGoR. In a later analysis, hypergeometric tests were used to score TCR-TCR, TCR-HLA and TCR-CMV co-occurrence, with a repertoire-size bias correction applied to TCR pairs. In a later analysis, false discovery rates were estimated by permuting HLA or CMV assignments 20 times. In a later analysis, co-occurring TCRs were grouped using DBSCAN, and TCRdist sequence similarity was added for clustering within HLA-allele-positive subsets. Repertoires with fewer than 30,000 or more than 120,000 public chains were left out of co-occurrence clustering, as were four to six repertoires with anomalous nucleotide sharing. TCRdb took over this immuneACCESS table, retaining in-frame rearrangements with V and J assigned. Such tables are incomplete; in checked studies, under half of the missing clones stem from an unresolved V gene, and the remainder is unexplained. V, J and clone size reflect that table, while D and trimming were determined from the DNA. The table for this sample lists about 200,000 clones; roughly 85% of them were counted only once. The top ten clones comprise 4% to 4.5% of the sample.

Specimen: PBMCs. The chain is assembled from TRBV4-1 and TRBJ1-2, with an unclear D gene assignment. The receptor comes from a woman in her twenties or thirties in good health and CMV-seropositive. The bases are TGCGCCAGCAGCCAAGTCGAGGACTATGGCTACACCTTC. Protein translation: CASSQVEDYGYTF.